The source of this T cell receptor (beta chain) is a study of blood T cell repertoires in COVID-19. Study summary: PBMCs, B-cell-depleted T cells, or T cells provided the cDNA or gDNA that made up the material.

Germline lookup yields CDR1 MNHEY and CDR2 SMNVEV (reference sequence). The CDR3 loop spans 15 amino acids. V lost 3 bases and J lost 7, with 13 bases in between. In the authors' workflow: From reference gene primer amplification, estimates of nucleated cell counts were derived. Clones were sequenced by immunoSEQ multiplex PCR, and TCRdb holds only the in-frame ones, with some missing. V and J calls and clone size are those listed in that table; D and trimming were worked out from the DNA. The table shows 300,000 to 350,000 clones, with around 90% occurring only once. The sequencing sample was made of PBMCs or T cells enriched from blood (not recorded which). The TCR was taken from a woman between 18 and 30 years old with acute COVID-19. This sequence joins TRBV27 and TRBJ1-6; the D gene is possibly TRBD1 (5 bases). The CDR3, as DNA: TGTGCCAGCAGTTTTTGGGGGGTCCGGAATTCACCCCTCCACTTT. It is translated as CASSFWGVRNSPLHF.